This record covers a single T cell receptor beta chain. The record originates from a study of blood T cell repertoires in COVID-19. Germline V gives CDR1 MGHRA, CDR2 YSYEKL. There are 19 residues in the CDR3. V lost 1 base, J lost 0 bases, and 12 bases stayed unmatched. TCRdb's table, derived via immunoSEQ multiplex PCR, lists solely in-frame clones and lacks some. This table holds 470,000 or so clones, 70% to 90% found once. The sequence derives from a woman between 18 and 29 years old with acute COVID-19. The specimen sequenced was PBMCs or T cells enriched from blood (not recorded which). The chain combines TRBV4-1 with TRBJ2-1, with 7 bases matching TRBD1. CDR3 protein: CASSQGQGVPLSSYNEQFF. The DNA for the CDR3 is TGCGCCAGCAGCCAAGGACAGGGCGTGCCCTTAAGCTCCTACAATGAGCAGTTCTTC.